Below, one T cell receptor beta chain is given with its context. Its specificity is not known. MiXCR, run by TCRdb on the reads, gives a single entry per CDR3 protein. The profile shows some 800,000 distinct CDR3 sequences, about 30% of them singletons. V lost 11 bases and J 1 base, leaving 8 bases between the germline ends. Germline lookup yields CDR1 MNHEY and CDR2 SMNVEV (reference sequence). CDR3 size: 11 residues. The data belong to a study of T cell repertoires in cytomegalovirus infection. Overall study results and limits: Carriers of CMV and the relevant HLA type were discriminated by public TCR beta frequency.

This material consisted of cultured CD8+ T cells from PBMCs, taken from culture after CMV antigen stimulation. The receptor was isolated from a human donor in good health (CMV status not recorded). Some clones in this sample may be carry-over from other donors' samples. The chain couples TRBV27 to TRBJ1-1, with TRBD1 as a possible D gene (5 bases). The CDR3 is CAVRGNTEAFF. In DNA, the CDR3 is TGTGCCGTAAGGGGGAACACTGAAGCTTTCTTT.